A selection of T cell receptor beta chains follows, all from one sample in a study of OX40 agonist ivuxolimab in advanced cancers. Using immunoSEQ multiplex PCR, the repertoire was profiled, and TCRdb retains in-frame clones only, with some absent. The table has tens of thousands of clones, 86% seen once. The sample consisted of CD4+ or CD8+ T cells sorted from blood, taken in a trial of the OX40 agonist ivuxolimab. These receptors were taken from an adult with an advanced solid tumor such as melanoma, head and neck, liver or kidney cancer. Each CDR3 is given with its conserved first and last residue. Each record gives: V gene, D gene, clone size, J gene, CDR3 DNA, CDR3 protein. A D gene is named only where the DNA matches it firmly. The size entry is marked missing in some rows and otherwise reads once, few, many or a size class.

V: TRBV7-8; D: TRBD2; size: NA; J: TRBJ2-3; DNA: TGTGCCAGCAGCTTAGGACTAGCGGGAGGTCGGGGCACAGATACGCAGTATTTT; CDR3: CASSLGLAGGRGTDTQYF
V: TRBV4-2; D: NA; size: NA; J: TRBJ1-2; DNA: TGTGCCAGCAGCCAAGTCTCCGAGGACTATGGCTACACCTTC; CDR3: CASSQVSEDYGYTF
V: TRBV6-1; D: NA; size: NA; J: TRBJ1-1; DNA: TGTGCCAGCAGTTTCGGATGGAACACTGAAGCTTTCTTT; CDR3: CASSFGWNTEAFF
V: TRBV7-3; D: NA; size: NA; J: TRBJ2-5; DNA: TGTGCCAGCAGCCAGAACGGCGGGGCCCACCAAGAGACCCAGTACTTC; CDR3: CASSQNGGAHQETQYF
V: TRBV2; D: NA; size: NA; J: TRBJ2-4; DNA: TGTGCCAGCAGTACCACCTCCTACAGGGTAGAAGACTTC; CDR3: CASSTTSYRVEDF
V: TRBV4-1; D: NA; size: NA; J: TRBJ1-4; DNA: TGCGCCAGCAGCCAAGAAGGTTCAAGGGCAGGGGCCGGCGAAAAACTGTTTTTT; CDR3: CASSQEGSRAGAGEKLFF
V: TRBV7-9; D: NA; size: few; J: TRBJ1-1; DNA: TGTGCCAGCAGCTTGACAGTCGTTGTCACTGAAGCTTTCTTT; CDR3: CASSLTVVVTEAFF
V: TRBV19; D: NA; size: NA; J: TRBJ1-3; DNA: TGTGCCAGTCGGACCCTGAGCTCTGGAAACACCATATATTTT; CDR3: CASRTLSSGNTIYF
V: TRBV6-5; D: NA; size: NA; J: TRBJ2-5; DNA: TGTGCCAGCATGCACCCCTCAGGGGGGAAGGAGACCCAGTACTTC; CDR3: CASMHPSGGKETQYF
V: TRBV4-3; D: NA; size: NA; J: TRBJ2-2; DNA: TGCGCCAGCAGCCAAGCTGGCCAGGGAATTCCCGGGGAGCTGTTTTTT; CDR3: CASSQAGQGIPGELFF
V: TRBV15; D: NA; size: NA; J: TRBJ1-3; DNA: TGTGCCACCAGCAGAGATTTAACGTCGGGGTACTCTGGAAACACCATATATTTT; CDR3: CATSRDLTSGYSGNTIYF
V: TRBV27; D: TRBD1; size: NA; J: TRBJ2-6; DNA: TGTGCCAGCAGTCTGACAGGGATTAGCTCTGGGGCCAACGTCCTGACTTTC; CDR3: CASSLTGISSGANVLTF
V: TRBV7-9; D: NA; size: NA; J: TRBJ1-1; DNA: TGTGCCAGCAGGGAAGAACTCGGGGGCGGGGAGGAAGCTTTCTTT; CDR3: CASREELGGGEEAFF
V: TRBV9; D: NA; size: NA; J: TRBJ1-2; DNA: TGTGCCAGCAGCGTAGGGGGTTGGAAGAGCTATGGCTACACCTTC; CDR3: CASSVGGWKSYGYTF
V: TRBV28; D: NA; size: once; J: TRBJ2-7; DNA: TGTGCCAGCAGTTTTATGGCTGTCCCCTACGAGCAGTACTTC; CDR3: CASSFMAVPYEQYF
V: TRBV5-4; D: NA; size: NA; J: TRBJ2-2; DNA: TGTGCCAGCAGCTTAAGCCAAGGGAGCACCGGGGAGCTGTTTTTT; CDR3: CASSLSQGSTGELFF
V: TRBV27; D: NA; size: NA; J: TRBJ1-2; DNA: TGTGCCACCCACCAGGGGCCATCCTATCACTATGGCTACACCTTC; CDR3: CATHQGPSYHYGYTF